This entry features one T cell receptor beta chain sequence. Its specificity is unknown. Trimming pared 4 bases from V and 4 bases from J, leaving 14 bases between. This CDR3 is built from 13 residues. Germline-derived CDR1 and CDR2 are SQVTM and ANQGSEA. TCRdb keeps only in-frame clones here, not all; method: immunoSEQ multiplex PCR. The sample includes more than 150,000 clones, 88% of them seen just once. These data originate in a study of T cell responses to AZD1222 COVID-19 vaccine. Study-wide results and limits: Most donors were white British and more were female, and clonal diversity was possibly underestimated.

This clonotype was obtained from an adult who received the AZD1222 COVID-19 vaccine. This material consisted of peripheral blood, taken 28 days after the second AZD1222 dose. The V call is TRBV29-1, the J call TRBJ2-7; D ambiguous. The CDR3 bases are TGCAGCGTTGGGGCTCCAGGTCGATACGAGCAGTACTTC. Translation gives CSVGAPGRYEQYF.